What follows describes a single TCR beta chain. This sample is drawn from a study of blood T cell repertoires in COVID-19. Study-level background: Donors in the United States, Italy and Spain gave samples during acute or convalescent COVID-19.

Original processing notes: Estimates of nucleated cell counts were drawn from the amplification of reference gene primers. The method was immunoSEQ multiplex PCR; TCRdb's version includes in-frame clones alone and lacks a portion of them. V, J and clone size are those of that table, while D and trimming were read from the DNA. Among under 300,000 clones listed, approximately 86% were seen once. CDR1 is SGHTA and CDR2 is FQGNSA in the germline V gene. The V end lost 2 bases, the J end lost 3 bases, and 14 bases lay between the germline ends. The CDR3 consists of 16 residues. The TCR sequence derives from a woman in her 70s with active or convalescent COVID-19. The rearrangement uses TRBV7-2 and TRBJ1-5, with unresolved D. The sequenced material came from peripheral blood. CDR3 residues: CASSLLAGGINQPQHF. As DNA, the CDR3 is TGTGCCAGCAGCTTACTAGCTGGCGGGATCAATCAGCCCCAGCATTTT.